The 19 T cell receptor beta chains below come from one sample, sequenced in a study of T cell changes during pregnancy in multiple sclerosis. TCRdb's table, derived via immunoSEQ multiplex PCR, lists solely in-frame clones and lacks some. Altogether about 83,000 clones are present, around 90% being singletons, with the ten largest covering 3.5% to 4%. The sequencing used PBMCs, collected in the first trimester of pregnancy. All receptors come from a female donor in good health, serving as a control in a pregnancy study. Some clones in this sample may be carry-over from other donors' samples.

This clone was seen only once. This chain links TRBV27 with TRBJ2-7, with 11 bases aligning to TRBD2. CDR1 is MNHEY, CDR2 SMNVEV, per germline (reference sequence). The J segment lost 5 bases and the V segment lost 5 bases, leaving 8 bases of the junction unmatched. The CDR3 has 15 residues. CDR3: CASSLTSGRTHEQYF. In DNA form, the CDR3 reads TGTGCCAGCAGTCTAACTAGCGGGAGAACCCACGAGCAGTACTTC.

The chain employs TRBV5-6 and TRBJ2-7; 7 bases are a match to TRBD1. CDR1 is SGHDT and CDR2 is YYEEEE in the germline V gene. The V gene end was trimmed by 6 bases and the J gene end by 0 bases; junction bases not matched to a gene: 9. CDR3 length: 15 residues. The CDR3 sequence is CASTRTGHNSYEQYF. Here the CDR3 DNA reads TGTGCCAGCACCAGGACAGGCCATAACTCCTACGAGCAGTACTTC.

V and J are TRBV6-5 and TRBJ1-1; D remains unclear. The V gene's germline CDR1 is MNHEY and CDR2 SVGAGI. This CDR3 contains 16 residues. V shed 2 bases and J shed 3 bases, with 16 bases lying between them. CDR3 coding DNA: TGTGCCAGCAGTTACCACTTATACGAATTGGACACTGAAGCTTTCTTT. The encoded protein is CASSYHLYELDTEAFF.

V and J are TRBV4-3 and TRBJ2-3, with 14 positions matching TRBD2. Looked up from germline, CDR1 is LGHNA and CDR2 is YSLEER. Losses at the gene ends were 4 bases for V and 2 bases for J; bases not matched to a gene: 8. This CDR3 region has 18 residues. CDR3 sequence reads: CASSLGTSGSLLTDTQYF. The CDR3 region has the DNA TGCGCCAGCAGCCTCGGGACTAGCGGGAGCCTACTCACAGATACGCAGTATTTT.

The chain uses TRBV6-5 and TRBJ1-2, with D unclear. V lost 4 bases to trimming and J lost 2 bases, with 5 bases between them. Germline CDR1 MNHEY, CDR2 SVGAGI. The CDR3 is 12 residues long. DNA for the CDR3: TGTGCCAGCAGTTTGACAAACTATGGCTACACCTTC. Translated: CASSLTNYGYTF.

The chain recombines TRBV28 with TRBJ1-1; D ambiguous. V lost 3 bases to trimming and J lost 10 bases, with 18 bases between them. This CDR3 is 14 amino acids long. Germline V gene data show CDR1 as MDHEN and CDR2 as SYDVKM. CDR3: CASSFFVAGVSAFF. CDR3 nucleotide sequence: TGTGCCAGCAGTTTCTTTGTCGCGGGCGTTTCAGCTTTCTTT. Complete variable domain (other parts from reference TRBV28 and TRBJ1-1): DVKVTQSSRYLVKRTGEKVFLECVQDMDHENMFWYRQDPGLGLRLIYFSYDVKMKEKGDIPEGYSVSREKKERFSLILESASTNQTSMYLCASSFFVAGVSAFFGQGTRLTVV.

Here the CDR3 DNA reads TGTGCCAGTACTGAGCTTGGTCGAAACACCATATATTTT. This gives the protein CASTELGRNTIYF. This sequence joins TRBV19 and TRBJ1-3, with D unclear. Trimming cost V 7 bases and J 5 bases, with 12 bases left between them. The germline V gene encodes CDR1 LNHDA and CDR2 SQIVND (reference sequence). This CDR3 is 13 amino acids long.

The rearrangement uses TRBV7-9 and TRBJ2-7; TRBD1 aligns across 9 bases. Germline V gene sequence: CDR1 SEHNR, CDR2 FQNEAQ (reference sequence). This CDR3 has 14 residues. Trimming cost V 5 bases and J 5 bases; bases outside gene matches: 7. This chain's CDR3 is CASSHRDRADEQYF. The CDR3 DNA follows: TGTGCCAGCAGCCACCGGGACAGGGCGGACGAGCAGTACTTC.

The V gene is TRBV4-1, the J gene TRBJ2-7; D perhaps matches TRBD1 (6 bases). The CDR3 is 15 amino acids. Trimming stripped 0 bases from V and 3 bases from J, with 12 bases between. The V gene's germline CDR1 is MGHRA and CDR2 YSYEKL. DNA of the CDR3: TGCGCCAGCAGCCAAGAAGCCAGGGGAGTCTACGAGCAGTACTTC. It is translated as CASSQEARGVYEQYF.

The chain joins TRBV7-2 to TRBJ2-7; TRBD1 might be the D (6 bases). Per germline, CDR1 SGHTA and CDR2 FQGNSA. The CDR3 contains 15 residues. V was cut by 5 bases and J by 7 bases, with 21 bases left in between. The CDR3 protein is CASSPYTGKSGEQYF. In nucleotides, the CDR3 is TGTGCCAGCAGCCCCTACACAGGGAAGTCGGGAGAGCAGTACTTC.

This sequence joins TRBV7-2 and TRBJ1-2; TRBD1 agrees at 7 bases. Trimming took 9 bases from V and 1 from J; bases not matched to a gene: 8. Germline CDR1 SGHTA, CDR2 FQGNSA. This CDR3 spans 14 amino acids. CDR3 region: CARAGTASNYGYTF. CDR3 sequence (DNA): TGTGCCAGGGCGGGGACAGCGAGTAACTATGGCTACACCTTC.

The chain couples TRBV2 to TRBJ2-7; unclear D gene. CDR1 and CDR2 (germline): SNHLY, FYNNEI. V lost 1 base and J 12 bases, leaving 7 bases between the germline ends. The CDR3 loop spans 10 amino acids. Here the CDR3 reads CASSEGNSYF. The CDR3, as DNA: TGTGCCAGCAGTGAAGGCAACTCGTACTTC. The complete variable domain, with remaining parts taken from reference TRBV2 and TRBJ2-7, reads EPEVTQTPSHQVTQMGQEVILRCVPISNHLYFYWYRQILGQKVEFLVSFYNNEISEKSEIFDDQFSVERPDGSNFTLKIRSTKLEDSAMYFCASSEGNSYFGPGTRLTVT.

V is TRBV28 and J is TRBJ1-6, with a weak D call TRBD1 (6 bases). Trimming removed 3 bases from V and 0 bases from J, with 12 bases in between. This CDR3 contains 17 residues. The germline V gene has CDR1 MDHEN and CDR2 SYDVKM. The CDR3 here is CASSLGAGVSYNSPLHF. The CDR3 DNA follows: TGTGCCAGCAGTTTGGGGGCAGGCGTCTCCTATAATTCACCCCTCCACTTT.

The genes are TRBV28 and TRBJ2-7; 8 nucleotides match TRBD1. V lost 7 bases to trimming and J lost 0 bases; unmatched junction nucleotides: 11. The CDR3 is 16 residues long. Germline CDR1 and CDR2: MDHEN and SYDVKM. The chain's CDR3 is CASTTTSGQDSYEQYF. CDR3 nucleotide sequence: TGTGCCAGCACCACTACCTCGGGACAGGACTCCTACGAGCAGTACTTC. The variable domain in full, with the rest retrieved from reference TRBV28 and TRBJ2-7, is DVKVTQSSRYLVKRTGEKVFLECVQDMDHENMFWYRQDPGLGLRLIYFSYDVKMKEKGDIPEGYSVSREKKERFSLILESASTNQTSMYLCASTTTSGQDSYEQYFGPGTRLTVT.

The chain couples TRBV4-2 to TRBJ2-5; 8 nucleotides line up with TRBD2. The CDR3 consists of 16 residues. The junction had 7 bases not matched to a gene; V was cut back by 2 bases and J by 2 bases. Looked up from germline, CDR1 is LGHNA and CDR2 is YNFKEQ. The CDR3 reads CASSQLVGRGQETQYF. The CDR3 DNA is TGTGCCAGCAGCCAACTGGTCGGGAGGGGTCAAGAGACCCAGTACTTC.

The chain uses TRBV28 and TRBJ1-4, with a tentative D call TRBD1 (5 bases). With 6 bases removed from V and 7 bases from J, the gap between germline ends came to 15 bases. The CDR3 is 14 amino acids. CDR1 MDHEN and CDR2 SYDVKM come from the germline V gene. The CDR3 DNA follows: TGTGCCAGCAGCCCAGAGGGGAGGGGTGAAAAACTGTTTTTT. Translation: CASSPEGRGEKLFF. The full variable domain, completed using reference TRBV28 and TRBJ1-4, is DVKVTQSSRYLVKRTGEKVFLECVQDMDHENMFWYRQDPGLGLRLIYFSYDVKMKEKGDIPEGYSVSREKKERFSLILESASTNQTSMYLCASSPEGRGEKLFFGSGTQLSVL.

The J gene is TRBJ1-4, the V gene TRBV28, with 11 nucleotides matching TRBD1. The junction had 9 bases not matched to a gene; V was cut back by 9 bases and J by 0 bases. CDR1 and CDR2 from the germline V gene are MDHEN and SYDVKM. The CDR3 runs to 17 residues. The CDR3 here is CARDRDRGIATNEKLFF. CDR3 in DNA: TGTGCCAGGGACCGGGACAGGGGGATTGCAACTAATGAAAAACTGTTTTTT.

The chain carries TRBV10-3 and TRBJ1-4; no reliable D call. In germline, CDR1 is ENHRY, CDR2 SYGVKD. This CDR3 contains 13 residues. Trimming pared 4 bases from V and 6 bases from J, leaving 9 bases between. Here the CDR3 DNA reads TGTGCCATCAGTGTGAGGGCCGATGAAAAACTGTTTTTT. Amino acids: CAISVRADEKLFF.

The chain employs TRBV4-1 and TRBJ2-1, with 8 bases that match TRBD2. Per the germline V gene, CDR1 is MGHRA and CDR2 is YSYEKL. This CDR3 has 16 residues. With V trimmed by 4 bases and J by 1 base, 6 bases remained unmatched. In nucleotides, the CDR3 is TGCGCCAGCAGCCCAACTACGGGGGGGTCCTACAATGAGCAGTTCTTC. Amino acid sequence: CASSPTTGGSYNEQFF.